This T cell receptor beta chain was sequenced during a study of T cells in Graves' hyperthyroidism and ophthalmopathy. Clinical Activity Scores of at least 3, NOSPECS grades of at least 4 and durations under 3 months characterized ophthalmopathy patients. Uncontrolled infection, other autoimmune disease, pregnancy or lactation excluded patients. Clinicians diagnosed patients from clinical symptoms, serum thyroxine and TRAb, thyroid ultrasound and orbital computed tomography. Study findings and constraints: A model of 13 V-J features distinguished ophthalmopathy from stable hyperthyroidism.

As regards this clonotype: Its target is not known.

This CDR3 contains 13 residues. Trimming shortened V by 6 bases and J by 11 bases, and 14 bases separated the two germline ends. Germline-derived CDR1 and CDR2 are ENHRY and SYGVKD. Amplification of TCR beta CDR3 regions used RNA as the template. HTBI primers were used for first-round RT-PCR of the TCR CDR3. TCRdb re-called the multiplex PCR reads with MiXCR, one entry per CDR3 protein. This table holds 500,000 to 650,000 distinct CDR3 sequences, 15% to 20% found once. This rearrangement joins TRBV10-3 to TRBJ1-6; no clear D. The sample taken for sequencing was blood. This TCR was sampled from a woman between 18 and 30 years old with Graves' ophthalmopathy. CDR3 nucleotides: TGTGCCATCAGCCCTGGACGCCTCGCACCCCTCCACTTT. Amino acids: CAISPGRLAPLHF.